A single T cell receptor (beta chain) is shown here with its context. The sample originates from a study of blood T cell repertoires in COVID-19. Study information: The cDNA or gDNA used as material had been derived from T cells, B-cell-depleted T cells, or PBMCs.

Trimming cost V 0 bases and J 2 bases; bases outside gene matches: 7. The CDR3 spans 18 residues. CDR1 is LGHDT and CDR2 is YNNKEL in the germline V gene (reference sequence). The table came from immunoSEQ multiplex PCR; TCRdb's copy has only in-frame clones and leaves some out. Here the sample spans approximately 150,000 clones, around 83% being singletons. Sequencing was carried out using peripheral blood. The TCR originated in a woman aged 55-69 years with acute or convalescent COVID-19. The chain is built from TRBV3-1 (or the pseudogene TRBV3-2) and TRBJ2-3; TRBD2 agrees at 11 bases. CDR3 amino acids: CASSQEGRLAGHTDTQYF. The CDR3 nucleotides are TGTGCCAGCAGCCAAGAAGGGCGACTAGCGGGGCACACAGATACGCAGTATTTT.